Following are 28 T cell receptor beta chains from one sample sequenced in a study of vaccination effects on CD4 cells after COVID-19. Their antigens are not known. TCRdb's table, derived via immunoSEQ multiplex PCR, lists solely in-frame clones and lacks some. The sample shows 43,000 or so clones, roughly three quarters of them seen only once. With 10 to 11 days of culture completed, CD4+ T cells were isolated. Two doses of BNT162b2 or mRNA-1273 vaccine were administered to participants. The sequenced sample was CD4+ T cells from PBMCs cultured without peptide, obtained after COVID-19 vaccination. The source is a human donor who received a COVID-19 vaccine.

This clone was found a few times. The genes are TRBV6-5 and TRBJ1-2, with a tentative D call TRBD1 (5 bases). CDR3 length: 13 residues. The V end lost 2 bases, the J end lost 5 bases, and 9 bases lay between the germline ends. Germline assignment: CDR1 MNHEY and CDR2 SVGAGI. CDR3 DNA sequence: TGTGCCAGCAGTTACGGGGGAGCTTATGGCTACACCTTC. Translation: CASSYGGAYGYTF.

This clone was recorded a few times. The CDR3 nucleotides read TGTGCCAGCAGCCAAGGGTTTACGGGAGGCCTAACCTACGAGCAGTACTTC. Its protein product is CASSQGFTGGLTYEQYF. The chain carries TRBV4-2 and TRBJ2-7; 7 bases line up with TRBD2. V was clipped by 1 base and J by 2 bases; unmatched bases: 11. In germline, CDR1 is LGHNA, CDR2 YNFKEQ. This CDR3 region has 17 residues.

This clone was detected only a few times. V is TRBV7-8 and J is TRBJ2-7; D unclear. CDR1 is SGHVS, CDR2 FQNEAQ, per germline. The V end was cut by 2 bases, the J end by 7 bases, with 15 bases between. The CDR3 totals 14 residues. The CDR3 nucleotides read TGTGCCAGCAGCTTACAGGCGAGCCAAAGAGAGCAGTACTTC. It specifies CASSLQASQREQYF. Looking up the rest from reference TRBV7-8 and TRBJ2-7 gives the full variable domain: GAGVSQSPRYKVAKRGQDVALRCDPISGHVSLFWYQQALGQGPEFLTYFQNEAQLDKSGLPSDRFFAERPEGSVSTLKIQRTQQEDSAVYLCASSLQASQREQYFGPGTRLTVT.

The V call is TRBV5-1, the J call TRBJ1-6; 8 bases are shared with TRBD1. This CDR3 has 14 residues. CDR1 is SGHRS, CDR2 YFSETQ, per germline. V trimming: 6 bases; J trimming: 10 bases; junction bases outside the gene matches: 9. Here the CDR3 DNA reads TGCGCCAGCAAGACGACAGGGGTGATATCACCCCTCCACTTT. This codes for CASKTTGVISPLHF.

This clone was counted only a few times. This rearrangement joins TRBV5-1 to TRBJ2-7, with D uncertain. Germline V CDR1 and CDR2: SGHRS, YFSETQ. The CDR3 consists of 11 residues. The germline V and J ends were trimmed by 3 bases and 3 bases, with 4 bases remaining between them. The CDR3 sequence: CASSSDYEQYF. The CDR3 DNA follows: TGCGCCAGCAGCTCAGACTACGAGCAGTACTTC.

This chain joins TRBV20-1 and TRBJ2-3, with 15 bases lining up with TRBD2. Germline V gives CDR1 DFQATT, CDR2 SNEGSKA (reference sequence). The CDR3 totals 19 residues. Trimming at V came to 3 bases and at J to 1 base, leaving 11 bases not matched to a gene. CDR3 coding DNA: TGCAGTGCTAGTATTTTCAGGACTAGCGGGAGGGACGGCACAGATACGCAGTATTTT. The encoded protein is CSASIFRTSGRDGTDTQYF.

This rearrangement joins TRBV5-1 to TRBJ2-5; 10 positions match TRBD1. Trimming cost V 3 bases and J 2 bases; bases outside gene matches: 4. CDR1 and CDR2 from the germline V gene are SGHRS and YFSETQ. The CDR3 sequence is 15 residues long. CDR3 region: CASSSTGGWQETQYF. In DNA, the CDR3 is TGCGCCAGCAGCTCGACAGGGGGCTGGCAAGAGACCCAGTACTTC. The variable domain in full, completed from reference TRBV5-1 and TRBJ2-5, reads KAGVTQTPRYLIKTRGQQVTLSCSPISGHRSVSWYQQTPGQGLQFLFEYFSETQRNKGNFPGRFSGRQFSNSRSEMNVSTLELGDSALYLCASSSTGGWQETQYFGPGTRLLVL.

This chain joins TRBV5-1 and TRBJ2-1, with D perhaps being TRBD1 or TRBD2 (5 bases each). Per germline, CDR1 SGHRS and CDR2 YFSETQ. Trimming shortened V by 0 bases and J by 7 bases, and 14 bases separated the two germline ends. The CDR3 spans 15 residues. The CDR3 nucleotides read TGCGCCAGCAGCTTGGGGGGGAGCAGTGGTAATGAGCAGTTCTTC. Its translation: CASSLGGSSGNEQFF.

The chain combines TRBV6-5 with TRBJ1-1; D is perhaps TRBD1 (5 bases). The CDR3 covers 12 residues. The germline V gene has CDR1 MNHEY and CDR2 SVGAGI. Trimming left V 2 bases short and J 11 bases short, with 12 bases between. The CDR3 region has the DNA TGTGCCAGCAGTTACGCAAGGGGCGCGGCTTTCTTT. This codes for CASSYARGAAFF.

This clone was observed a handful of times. The chain's CDR3 is CASSLGRLVLGETQYF. CDR3 sequence (DNA): TGTGCCAGCAGCTTAGGAAGACTAGTGTTGGGAGAGACCCAGTACTTC. The rearrangement joins TRBV7-7 to TRBJ2-5; tentative D call: TRBD2 (6 bases). CDR3 length equals 16 residues. The germline V and J ends were trimmed by 1 base and 4 bases, with 16 bases remaining between them. Germline V CDR1 and CDR2: SSHAT, FNYEAQ (reference sequence).

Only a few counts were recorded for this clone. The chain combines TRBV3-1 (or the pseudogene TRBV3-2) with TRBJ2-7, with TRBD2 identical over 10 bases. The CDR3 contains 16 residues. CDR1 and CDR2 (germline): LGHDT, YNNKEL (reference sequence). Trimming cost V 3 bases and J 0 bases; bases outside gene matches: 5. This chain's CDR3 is CASSQVSGGTSYEQYF. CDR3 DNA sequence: TGTGCCAGCAGCCAGGTTAGCGGGGGGACCTCCTACGAGCAGTACTTC.

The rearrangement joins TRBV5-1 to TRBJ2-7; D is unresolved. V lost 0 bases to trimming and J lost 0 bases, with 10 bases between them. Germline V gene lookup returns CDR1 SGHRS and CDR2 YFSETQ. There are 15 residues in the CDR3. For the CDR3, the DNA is TGCGCCAGCAGCTTGGATCCGGGTGGCTCCTACGAGCAGTACTTC. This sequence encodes CASSLDPGGSYEQYF. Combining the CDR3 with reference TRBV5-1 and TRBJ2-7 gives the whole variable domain KAGVTQTPRYLIKTRGQQVTLSCSPISGHRSVSWYQQTPGQGLQFLFEYFSETQRNKGNFPGRFSGRQFSNSRSEMNVSTLELGDSALYLCASSLDPGGSYEQYFGPGTRLTVT.

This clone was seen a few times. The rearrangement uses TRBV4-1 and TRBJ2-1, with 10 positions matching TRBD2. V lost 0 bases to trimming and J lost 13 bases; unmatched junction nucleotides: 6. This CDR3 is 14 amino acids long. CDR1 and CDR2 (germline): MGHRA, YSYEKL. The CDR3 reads CASSQEGAGGLQFF. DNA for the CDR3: TGCGCCAGCAGCCAAGAAGGAGCGGGGGGGCTTCAGTTCTTC.

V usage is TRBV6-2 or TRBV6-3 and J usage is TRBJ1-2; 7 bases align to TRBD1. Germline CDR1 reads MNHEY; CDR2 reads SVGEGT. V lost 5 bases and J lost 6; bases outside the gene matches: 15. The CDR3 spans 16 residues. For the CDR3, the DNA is TGTGCCAGCAGTATCCGGAAGAGAGGGGGCGCCCATGGCTACACCTTC. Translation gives CASSIRKRGGAHGYTF.

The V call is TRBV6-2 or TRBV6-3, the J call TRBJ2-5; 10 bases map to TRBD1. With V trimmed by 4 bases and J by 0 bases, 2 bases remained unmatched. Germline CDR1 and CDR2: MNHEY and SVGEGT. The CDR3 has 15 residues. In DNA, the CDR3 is TGTGCCAGCAGTTGGGGACAGGGGAACCAAGAGACCCAGTACTTC. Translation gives CASSWGQGNQETQYF.

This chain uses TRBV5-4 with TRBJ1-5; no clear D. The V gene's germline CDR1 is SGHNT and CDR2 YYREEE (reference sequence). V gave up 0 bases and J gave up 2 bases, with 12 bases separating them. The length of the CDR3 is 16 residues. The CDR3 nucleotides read TGTGCCAGCAGCTTGGGATCGGGGAAGGGCAATCAGCCCCAGCATTTT. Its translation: CASSLGSGKGNQPQHF.

The CDR3 DNA follows: TGCGCCAGCAGCGACGGACTAGGTCGGAATGAGCAGTTCTTC. Translating gives CASSDGLGRNEQFF. The chain employs TRBV5-1 and TRBJ2-1; TRBD2 agrees at 7 bases. V dropped 4 bases and J dropped 7; count of bases not matched to a gene: 8. This CDR3 spans 14 amino acids. Germline values: CDR1 SGHRS, CDR2 YFSETQ.

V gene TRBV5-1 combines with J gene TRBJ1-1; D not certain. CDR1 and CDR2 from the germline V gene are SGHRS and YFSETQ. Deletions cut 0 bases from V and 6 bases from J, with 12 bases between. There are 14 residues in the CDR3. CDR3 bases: TGCGCCAGCAGCTTGGGTAGTAAGGGAGCTGAAGCTTTCTTT. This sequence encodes CASSLGSKGAEAFF. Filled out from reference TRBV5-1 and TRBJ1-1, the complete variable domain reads KAGVTQTPRYLIKTRGQQVTLSCSPISGHRSVSWYQQTPGQGLQFLFEYFSETQRNKGNFPGRFSGRQFSNSRSEMNVSTLELGDSALYLCASSLGSKGAEAFFGQGTRLTVV.

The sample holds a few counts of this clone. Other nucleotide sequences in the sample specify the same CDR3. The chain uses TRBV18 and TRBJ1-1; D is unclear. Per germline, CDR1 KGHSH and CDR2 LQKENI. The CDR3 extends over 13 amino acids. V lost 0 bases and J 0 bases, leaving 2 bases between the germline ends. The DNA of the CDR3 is TGTGCCAGCTCACCACCGGTGAACACTGAAGCTTTCTTT. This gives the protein CASSPPVNTEAFF.

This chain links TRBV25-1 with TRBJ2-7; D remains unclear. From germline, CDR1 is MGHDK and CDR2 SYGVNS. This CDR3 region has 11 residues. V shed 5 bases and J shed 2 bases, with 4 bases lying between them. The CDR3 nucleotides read TGTGCCAGCAGTCTGGCCTACGAGCAGTACTTC. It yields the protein CASSLAYEQYF.

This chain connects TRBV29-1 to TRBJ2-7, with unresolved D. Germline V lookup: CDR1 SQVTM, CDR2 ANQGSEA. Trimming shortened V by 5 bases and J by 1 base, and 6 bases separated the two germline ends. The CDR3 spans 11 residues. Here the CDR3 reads CSVTASYEQYF. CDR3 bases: TGCAGCGTTACGGCATCCTACGAGCAGTACTTC.

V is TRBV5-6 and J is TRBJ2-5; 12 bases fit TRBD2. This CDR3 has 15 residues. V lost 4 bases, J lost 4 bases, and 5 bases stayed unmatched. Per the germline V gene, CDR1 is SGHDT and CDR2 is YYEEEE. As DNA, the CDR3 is TGTGCCAGCAGCCCCGGACTAGCGGGGAGAGAGACCCAGTACTTC. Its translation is CASSPGLAGRETQYF.

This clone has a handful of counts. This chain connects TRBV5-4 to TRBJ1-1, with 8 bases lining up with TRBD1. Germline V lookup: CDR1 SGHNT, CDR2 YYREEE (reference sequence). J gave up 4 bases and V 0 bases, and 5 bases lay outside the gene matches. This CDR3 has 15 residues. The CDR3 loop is CASSLGRTGTTEAFF. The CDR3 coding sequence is TGTGCCAGCAGCTTGGGGCGGACAGGGACCACTGAAGCTTTCTTT.

This chain's CDR3 is CASSLDSRVGTQYF. CDR3 bases: TGTGCCAGCAGCTTGGATAGCAGGGTCGGGACCCAGTACTTC. The chain is built from TRBV5-6 and TRBJ2-5, with D perhaps matching TRBD1 (5 bases). This CDR3 region has 14 residues. The germline CDR1 and CDR2 sequences are SGHDT and YYEEEE. Trimming removed 0 bases from V and 7 bases from J, with 13 bases in between.

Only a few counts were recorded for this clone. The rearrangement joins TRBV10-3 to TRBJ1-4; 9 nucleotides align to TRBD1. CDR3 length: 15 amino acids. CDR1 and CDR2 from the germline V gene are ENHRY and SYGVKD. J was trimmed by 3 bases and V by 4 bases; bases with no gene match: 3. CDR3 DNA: TGTGCCATCAGTGCAGGGACAGGGCCTAATGAAAAACTGTTTTTT. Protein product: CAISAGTGPNEKLFF.

CDR3 residues: CASSRITGRGVRETQYF. CDR3 nucleotides: TGTGCCAGCAGCCGAATCACAGGGAGGGGGGTCCGAGAGACCCAGTACTTC. This sequence joins TRBV3-1 (or the pseudogene TRBV3-2) and TRBJ2-5; possibly TRBD2 for D (7 bases). The germline gives CDR1 LGHDT, CDR2 YNNKEL (reference sequence). This CDR3 spans 17 amino acids. The V and J ends lost 4 bases and 4 bases respectively, with 22 bases between them.

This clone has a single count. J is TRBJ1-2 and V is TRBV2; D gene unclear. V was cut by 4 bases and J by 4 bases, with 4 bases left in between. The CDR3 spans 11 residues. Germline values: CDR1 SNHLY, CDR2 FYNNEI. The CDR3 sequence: CASSGGYGYTF. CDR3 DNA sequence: TGTGCCAGCAGTGGTGGCTATGGCTACACCTTC.

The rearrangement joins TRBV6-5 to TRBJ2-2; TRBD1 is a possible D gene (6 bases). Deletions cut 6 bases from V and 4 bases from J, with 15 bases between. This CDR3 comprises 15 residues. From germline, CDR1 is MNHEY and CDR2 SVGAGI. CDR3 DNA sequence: TGTGCCAGCAGGGATAACAGGGTCGGCACCGGGGAGCTGTTTTTT. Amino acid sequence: CASRDNRVGTGELFF.